This T cell receptor (beta chain) was observed in a study of HIV-infected patients and healthy controls. cDNA was made from around 0.45 ug RNA using alpha and beta constant primers. Separate chain-specific third strand synthesis with multiplexing indices produced the alpha and beta libraries. TCRdb re-called the 5' RACE reads through MiXCR, storing one row per CDR3 protein. The sample holds 7,500 to 9,500 distinct CDR3 sequences, 6.5% to 9.5% seen once. All unsorted peripheral T cells were captured because whole blood was used without fractionation. The junction had 9 bases not matched to a gene; V was cut back by 3 bases and J by 4 bases. The CDR3 spans 17 residues.

This chain connects TRBV23-1 to TRBJ2-2; 9 nucleotides match TRBD1. TRBV23-1 carries the ORF label, with uncertain function. The TCR sequence derives from an adult with HIV infection. The donor label of this sample is uncertain. The sample here was blood, taken before antiretroviral therapy. As DNA, the CDR3 is TGCGCCAGCAGTCATCGGGACAGGGTGGTTGGCACCGGGGAGCTGTTTTTT. Translating it yields CASSHRDRVVGTGELFF.